The present entry profiles one T cell receptor beta chain with its context. The antigen is unknown. At one boundary the junction diverges from the germline segment, which might be a read error. There are 15 residues in the CDR3. Per the germline V gene, CDR1 is MNHEY and CDR2 is SVGAGI. A modified ARM-PCR protocol with three rounds of nested PCR amplified TCRbeta. TCRdb re-called the multiplex PCR reads with MiXCR, one entry per CDR3 protein. The repertoire holds 77,000 or so distinct CDR3 sequences, with 60% to 85% as singletons. This record comes from a study of tumor and adjacent non-tumor tissue in lung cancer. Study details: About 4.17 million productive TCRbeta reads were obtained per sample on average. Broader study findings: Higher tumor TCR diversity was associated with shorter survival. Normal lung showed higher cumulative top 100 clone frequency than tumor.

No cell sorting was done before RNA was extracted from the tissue. This receptor was taken from a woman in her forties or fifties with non-small cell lung cancer. Sequencing was performed on lung tumor tissue. The V and J genes are TRBV6-5 and TRBJ2-3; D remains unclear. The CDR3: CACSFQPLSKATQYF. CDR3 coding DNA: TGTGCCTGCAGTTTCCAGCCTCTTTCTAAAGCTACGCAGTATTTT.